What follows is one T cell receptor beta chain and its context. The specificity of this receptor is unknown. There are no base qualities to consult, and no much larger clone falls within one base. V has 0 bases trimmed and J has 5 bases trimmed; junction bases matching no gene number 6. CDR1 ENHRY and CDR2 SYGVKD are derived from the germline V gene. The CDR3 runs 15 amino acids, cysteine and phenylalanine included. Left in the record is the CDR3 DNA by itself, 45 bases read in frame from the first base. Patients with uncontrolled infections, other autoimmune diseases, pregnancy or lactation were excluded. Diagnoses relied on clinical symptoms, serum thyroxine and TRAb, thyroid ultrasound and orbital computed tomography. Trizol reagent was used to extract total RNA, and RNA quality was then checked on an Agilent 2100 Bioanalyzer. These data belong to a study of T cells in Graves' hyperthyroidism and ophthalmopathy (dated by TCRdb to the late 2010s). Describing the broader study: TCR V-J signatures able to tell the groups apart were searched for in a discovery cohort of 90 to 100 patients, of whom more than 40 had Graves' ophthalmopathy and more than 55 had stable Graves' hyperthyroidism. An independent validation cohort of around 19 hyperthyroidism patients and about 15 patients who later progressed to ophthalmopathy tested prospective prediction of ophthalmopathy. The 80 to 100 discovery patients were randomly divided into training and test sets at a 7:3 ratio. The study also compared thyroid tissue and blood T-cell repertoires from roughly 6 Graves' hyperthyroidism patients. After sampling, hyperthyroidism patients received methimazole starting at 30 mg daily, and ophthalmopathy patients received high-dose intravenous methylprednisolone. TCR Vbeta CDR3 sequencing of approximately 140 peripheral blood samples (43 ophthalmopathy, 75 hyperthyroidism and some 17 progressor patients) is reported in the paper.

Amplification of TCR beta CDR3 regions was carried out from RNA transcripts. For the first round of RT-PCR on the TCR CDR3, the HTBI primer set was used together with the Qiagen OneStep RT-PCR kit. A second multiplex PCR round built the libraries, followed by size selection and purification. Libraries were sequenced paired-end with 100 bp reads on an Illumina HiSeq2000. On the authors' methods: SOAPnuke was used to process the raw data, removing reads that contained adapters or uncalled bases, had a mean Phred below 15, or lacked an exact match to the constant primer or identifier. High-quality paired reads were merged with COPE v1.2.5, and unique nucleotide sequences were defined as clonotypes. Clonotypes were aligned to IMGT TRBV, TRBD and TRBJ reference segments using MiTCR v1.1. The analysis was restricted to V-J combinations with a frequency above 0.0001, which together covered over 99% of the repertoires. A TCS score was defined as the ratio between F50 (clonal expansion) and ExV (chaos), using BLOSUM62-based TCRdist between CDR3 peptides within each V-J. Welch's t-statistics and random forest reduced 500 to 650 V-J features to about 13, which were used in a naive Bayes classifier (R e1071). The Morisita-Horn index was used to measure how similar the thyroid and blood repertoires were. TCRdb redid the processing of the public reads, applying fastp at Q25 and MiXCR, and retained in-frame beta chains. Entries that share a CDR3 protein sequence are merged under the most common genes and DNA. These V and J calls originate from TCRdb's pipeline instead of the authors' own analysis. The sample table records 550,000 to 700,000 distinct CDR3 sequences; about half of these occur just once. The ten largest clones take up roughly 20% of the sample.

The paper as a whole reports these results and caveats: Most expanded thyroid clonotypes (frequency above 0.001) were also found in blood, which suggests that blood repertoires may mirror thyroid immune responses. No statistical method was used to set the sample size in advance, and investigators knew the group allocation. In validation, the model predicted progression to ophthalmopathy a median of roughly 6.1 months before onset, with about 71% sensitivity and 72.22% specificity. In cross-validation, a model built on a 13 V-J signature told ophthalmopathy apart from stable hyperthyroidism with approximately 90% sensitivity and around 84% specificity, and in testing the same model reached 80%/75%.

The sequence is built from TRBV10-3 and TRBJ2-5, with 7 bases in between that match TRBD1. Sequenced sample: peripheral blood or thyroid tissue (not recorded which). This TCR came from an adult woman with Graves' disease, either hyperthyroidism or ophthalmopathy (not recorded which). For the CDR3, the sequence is CAISESGQTYETQYF. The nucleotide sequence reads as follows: TGTGCCATCAGTGAGTCGGGACAGACCTACGAGACCCAGTACTTC.